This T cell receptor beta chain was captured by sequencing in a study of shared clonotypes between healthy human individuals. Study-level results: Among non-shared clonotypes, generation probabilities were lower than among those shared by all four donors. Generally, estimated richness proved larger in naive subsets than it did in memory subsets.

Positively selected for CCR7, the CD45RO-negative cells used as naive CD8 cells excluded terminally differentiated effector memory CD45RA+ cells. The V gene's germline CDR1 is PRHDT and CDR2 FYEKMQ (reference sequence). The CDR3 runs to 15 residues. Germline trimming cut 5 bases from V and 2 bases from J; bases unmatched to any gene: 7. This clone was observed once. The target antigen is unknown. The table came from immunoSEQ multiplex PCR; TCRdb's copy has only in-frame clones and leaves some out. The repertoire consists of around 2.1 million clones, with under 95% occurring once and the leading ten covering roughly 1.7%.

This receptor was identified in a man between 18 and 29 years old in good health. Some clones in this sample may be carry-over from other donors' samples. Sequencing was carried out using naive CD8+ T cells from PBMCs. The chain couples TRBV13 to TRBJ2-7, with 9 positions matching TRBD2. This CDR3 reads CASSQAGTSTYEQYF. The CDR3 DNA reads TGTGCCAGCAGCCAAGCCGGGACTAGCACCTACGAGCAGTACTTC.